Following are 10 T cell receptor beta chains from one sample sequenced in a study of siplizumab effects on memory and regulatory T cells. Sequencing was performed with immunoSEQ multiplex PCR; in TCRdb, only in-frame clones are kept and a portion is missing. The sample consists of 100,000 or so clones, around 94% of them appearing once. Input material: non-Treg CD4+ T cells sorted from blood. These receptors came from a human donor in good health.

CDR3 protein: CASRLGGQLYGYTF. The CDR3 DNA follows: TGTGCCAGCAGGTTAGGGGGACAACTTTATGGCTACACCTTC. The J gene is TRBJ1-2, the V gene TRBV28; D possibly corresponds to TRBD1 (6 bases). CDR3 length: 14 amino acids. CDR1 is MDHEN, CDR2 SYDVKM, per germline. Deletions cut 6 bases from V and 5 bases from J, with 16 bases between.

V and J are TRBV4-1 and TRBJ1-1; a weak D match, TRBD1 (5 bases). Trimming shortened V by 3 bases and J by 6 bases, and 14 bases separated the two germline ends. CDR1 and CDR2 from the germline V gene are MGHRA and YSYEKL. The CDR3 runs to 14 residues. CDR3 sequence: CASSQQGRDSEAFF. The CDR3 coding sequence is TGCGCCAGCAGCCAGCAGGGCCGGGACTCTGAAGCTTTCTTT.

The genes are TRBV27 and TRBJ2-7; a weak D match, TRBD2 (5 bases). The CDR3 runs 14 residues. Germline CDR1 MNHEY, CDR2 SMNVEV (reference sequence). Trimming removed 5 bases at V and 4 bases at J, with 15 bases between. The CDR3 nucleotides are TGTGCCAGCAGTGGTGACTACTACCAATACGAGCAGTACTTC. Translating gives CASSGDYYQYEQYF.

CDR3 loop: CSVLRSSTIDNYGYTF. The CDR3 nucleotides read TGCAGCGTCCTCCGGAGTTCCACGATAGATAACTATGGCTACACCTTC. The V call is TRBV29-1, the J call TRBJ1-2; D gene uncertain. V was pared by 6 bases and J by 1 base, with 21 bases between. This CDR3 region has 16 residues. CDR1 SQVTM and CDR2 ANQGSEA come from the germline V gene.

This CDR3 is CASRPTGLLTNTEAFF. The CDR3 region has the DNA TGTGCCAGCAGGCCGACAGGCCTTCTTACCAACACTGAAGCTTTCTTT. The chain employs TRBV2 and TRBJ1-1, with TRBD1 as a possible D gene (6 bases). The CDR3 consists of 16 residues. Trimming removed 6 bases at V and 2 bases at J, with 19 bases between. Germline V gene lookup returns CDR1 SNHLY and CDR2 FYNNEI.

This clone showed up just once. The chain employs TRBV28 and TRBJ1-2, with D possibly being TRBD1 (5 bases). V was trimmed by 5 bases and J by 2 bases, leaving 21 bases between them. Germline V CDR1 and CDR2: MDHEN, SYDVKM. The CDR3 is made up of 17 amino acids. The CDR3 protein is CASSEHPGTATNYGYTF. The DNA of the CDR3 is TGTGCCAGCAGTGAGCACCCCGGGACGGCGACGAACTATGGCTACACCTTC.

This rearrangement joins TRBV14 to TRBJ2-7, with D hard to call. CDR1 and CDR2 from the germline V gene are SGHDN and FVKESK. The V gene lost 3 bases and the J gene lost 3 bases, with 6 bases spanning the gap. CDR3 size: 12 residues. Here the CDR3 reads CASSHVSYEQYF. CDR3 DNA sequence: TGTGCCAGCAGCCATGTCAGCTACGAGCAGTACTTC.

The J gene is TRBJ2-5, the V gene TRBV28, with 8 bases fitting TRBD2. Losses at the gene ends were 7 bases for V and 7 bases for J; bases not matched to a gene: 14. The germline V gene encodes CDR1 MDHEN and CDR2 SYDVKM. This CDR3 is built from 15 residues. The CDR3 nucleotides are TGTGCCAGCACCCCCCCCCGAAGCGGGAGAAGGACCCAGTACTTC. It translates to CASTPPRSGRRTQYF.

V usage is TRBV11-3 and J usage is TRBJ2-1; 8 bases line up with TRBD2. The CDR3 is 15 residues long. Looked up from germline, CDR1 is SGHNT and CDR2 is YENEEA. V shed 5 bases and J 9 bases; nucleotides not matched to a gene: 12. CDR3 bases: TGTGCCAGCAGCGAACTTAGCGGGACTTCGGGTGAGCAGTTCTTC. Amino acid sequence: CASSELSGTSGEQFF.

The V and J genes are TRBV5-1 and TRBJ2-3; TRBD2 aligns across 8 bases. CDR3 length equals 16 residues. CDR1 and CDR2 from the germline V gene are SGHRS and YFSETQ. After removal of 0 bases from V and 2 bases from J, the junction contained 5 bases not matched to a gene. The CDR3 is CASSLEAGGNTDTQYF. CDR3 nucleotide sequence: TGCGCCAGCAGCTTGGAGGCGGGAGGCAACACAGATACGCAGTATTTT.